This TCR beta chain was observed in a study of cytomegalovirus exposure and HLA in healthy donors. The study ran its PCR with 60 Vbeta and 13 Jbeta primers. Only in-frame clones appear in the TCRdb table, and some are missing; sequencing was by immunoSEQ multiplex PCR. The sample contains under 150,000 clones, 75% to 80% of which appear only once. There are 16 residues in the CDR3. Between the trimmed V and J ends, which lost 0 bases and 4 bases, there was a span of 15 bases. This receptor was identified in a woman aged 60-75 years in good health and CMV-seronegative. The chain combines TRBV23-1 with TRBJ1-1, with a tentative D call TRBD1 (5 bases). TRBV23-1 is an open reading frame whose function is uncertain. The sample taken for sequencing was PBMCs. The CDR3 sequence: CASSQSVGRQITEAFF. The CDR3 nucleotides are TGCGCCAGCAGTCAATCCGTGGGGCGACAGATCACTGAAGCTTTCTTT.